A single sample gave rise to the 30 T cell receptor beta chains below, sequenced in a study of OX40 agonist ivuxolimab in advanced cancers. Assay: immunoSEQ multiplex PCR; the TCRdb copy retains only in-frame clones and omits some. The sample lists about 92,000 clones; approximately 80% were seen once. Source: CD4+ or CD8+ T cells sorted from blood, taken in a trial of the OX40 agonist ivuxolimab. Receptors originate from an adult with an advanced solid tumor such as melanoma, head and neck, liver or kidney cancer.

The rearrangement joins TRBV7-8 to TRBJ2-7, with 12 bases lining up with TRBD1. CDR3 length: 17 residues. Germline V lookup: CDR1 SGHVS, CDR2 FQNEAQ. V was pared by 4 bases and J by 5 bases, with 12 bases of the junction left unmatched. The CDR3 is CASSSRPGQGAFDEQYF. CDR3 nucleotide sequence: TGTGCCAGCAGCTCCAGACCGGGACAGGGGGCTTTCGACGAGCAGTACTTC.

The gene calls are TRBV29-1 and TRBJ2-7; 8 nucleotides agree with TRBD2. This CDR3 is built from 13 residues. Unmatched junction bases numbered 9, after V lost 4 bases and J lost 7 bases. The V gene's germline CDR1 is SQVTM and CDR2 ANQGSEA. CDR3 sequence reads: CSVARQGLGEQYF. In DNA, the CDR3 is TGCAGCGTTGCAAGGCAGGGACTAGGAGAGCAGTACTTC.

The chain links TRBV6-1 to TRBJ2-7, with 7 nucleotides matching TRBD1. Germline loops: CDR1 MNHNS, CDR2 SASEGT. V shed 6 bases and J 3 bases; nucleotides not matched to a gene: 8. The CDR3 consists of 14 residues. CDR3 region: CASSQPAGGYEQYF. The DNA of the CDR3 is TGTGCCAGCAGCCAACCGGCAGGGGGCTACGAGCAGTACTTC.

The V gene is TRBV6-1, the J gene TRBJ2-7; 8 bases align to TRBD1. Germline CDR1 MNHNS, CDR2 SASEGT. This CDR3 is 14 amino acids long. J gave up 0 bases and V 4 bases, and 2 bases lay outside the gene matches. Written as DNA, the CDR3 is TGTGCCAGCAGTGGACAGGGGAGCTCCTACGAGCAGTACTTC. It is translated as CASSGQGSSYEQYF.

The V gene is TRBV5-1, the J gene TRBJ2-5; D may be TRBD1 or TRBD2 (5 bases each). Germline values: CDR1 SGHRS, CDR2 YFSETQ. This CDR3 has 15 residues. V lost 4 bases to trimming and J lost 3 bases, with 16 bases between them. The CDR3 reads CASSPGGGREETQYF. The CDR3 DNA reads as TGCGCCAGCAGCCCCGGAGGTGGCAGGGAAGAGACCCAGTACTTC.

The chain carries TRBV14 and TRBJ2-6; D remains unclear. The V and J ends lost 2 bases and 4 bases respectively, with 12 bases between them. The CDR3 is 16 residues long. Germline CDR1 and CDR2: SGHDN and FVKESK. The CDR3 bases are TGTGCCAGCAGCCAATACGTAGGCACGGGGGCCAACGTCCTGACTTTC. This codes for CASSQYVGTGANVLTF.

In nucleotides, the CDR3 is TGTGCCAGCAGTTACCTGGCAGCTAACTATGGCTACACCTTC. It yields the protein CASSYLAANYGYTF. This chain uses TRBV6-5 with TRBJ1-2; no definite D call. The germline gives CDR1 MNHEY, CDR2 SVGAGI. The CDR3 is 14 residues long. Trimming stripped 2 bases from V and 0 bases from J, with 7 bases between.

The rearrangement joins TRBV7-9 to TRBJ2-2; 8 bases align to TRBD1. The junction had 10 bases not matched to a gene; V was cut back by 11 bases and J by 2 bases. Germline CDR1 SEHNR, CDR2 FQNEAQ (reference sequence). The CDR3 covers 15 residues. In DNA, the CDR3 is TGTGCCCCAAACTCCGGGACAGGCAACACCGGGGAGCTGTTTTTT. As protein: CAPNSGTGNTGELFF.

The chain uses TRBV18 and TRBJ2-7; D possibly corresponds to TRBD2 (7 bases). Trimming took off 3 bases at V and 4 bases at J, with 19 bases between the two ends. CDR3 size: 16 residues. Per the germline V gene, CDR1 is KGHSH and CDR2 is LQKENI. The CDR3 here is CASSPGGRDYLYEQYF. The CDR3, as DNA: TGTGCCAGCTCACCGGGGGGCCGGGACTACCTTTACGAGCAGTACTTC.

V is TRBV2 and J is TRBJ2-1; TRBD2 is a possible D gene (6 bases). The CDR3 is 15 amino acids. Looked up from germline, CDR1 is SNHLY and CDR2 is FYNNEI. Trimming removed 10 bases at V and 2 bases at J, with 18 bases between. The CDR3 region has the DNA TGTGCCACGCGCTCGGGGGAGTTCCCCTACAATGAGCAGTTCTTC. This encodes CATRSGEFPYNEQFF.

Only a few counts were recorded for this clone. CDR3 in DNA: TGTGCCAGCAGCCCCAAGACAGGGGGGAACACTGAAGCTTTCTTT. Residues: CASSPKTGGNTEAFF. The J gene is TRBJ1-1, the V gene TRBV7-2, with TRBD1 matching 9 bases. Germline lookup yields CDR1 SGHTA and CDR2 FQGNSA. With V trimmed by 5 bases and J by 1 base, 5 bases remained unmatched. This CDR3 comprises 15 residues.

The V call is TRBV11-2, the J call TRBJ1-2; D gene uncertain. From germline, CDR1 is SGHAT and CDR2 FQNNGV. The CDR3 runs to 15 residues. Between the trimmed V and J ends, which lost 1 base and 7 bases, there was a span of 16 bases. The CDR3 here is CASSLVLSQNGGYTF. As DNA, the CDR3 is TGTGCCAGCAGCTTAGTGTTATCACAGAATGGTGGCTACACCTTC.

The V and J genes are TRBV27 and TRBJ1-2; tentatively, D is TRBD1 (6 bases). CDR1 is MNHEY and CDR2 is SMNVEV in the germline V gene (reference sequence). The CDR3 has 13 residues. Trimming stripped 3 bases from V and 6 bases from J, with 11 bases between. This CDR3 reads CASSFRGMDGYTF. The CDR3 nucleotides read TGTGCCAGCAGTTTCAGGGGAATGGATGGCTACACCTTC.

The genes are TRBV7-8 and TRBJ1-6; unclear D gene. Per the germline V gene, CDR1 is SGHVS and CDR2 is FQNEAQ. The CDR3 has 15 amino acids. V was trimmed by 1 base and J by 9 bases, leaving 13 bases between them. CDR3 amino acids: CASSLESTLGSPLHF. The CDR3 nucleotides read TGTGCCAGCAGCTTAGAAAGTACATTGGGTTCACCCCTCCACTTT.

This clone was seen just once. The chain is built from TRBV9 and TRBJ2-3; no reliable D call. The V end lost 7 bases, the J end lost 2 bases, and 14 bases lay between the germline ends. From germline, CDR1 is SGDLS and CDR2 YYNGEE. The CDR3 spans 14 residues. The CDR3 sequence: CASSPGRVTDTQYF. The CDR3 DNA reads TGTGCCAGCTCACCGGGCCGGGTCACAGATACGCAGTATTTT.

CDR3 sequence (DNA): TGTGCCAGCAGTTCTGGGACATCTAACTATGGCTACACCTTC. As protein: CASSSGTSNYGYTF. This chain connects TRBV6-1 to TRBJ1-2; D is perhaps TRBD1 (6 bases). V was trimmed by 5 bases and J by 0 bases, leaving 10 bases between them. The CDR3 is made up of 14 amino acids. Germline assignment: CDR1 MNHNS and CDR2 SASEGT.

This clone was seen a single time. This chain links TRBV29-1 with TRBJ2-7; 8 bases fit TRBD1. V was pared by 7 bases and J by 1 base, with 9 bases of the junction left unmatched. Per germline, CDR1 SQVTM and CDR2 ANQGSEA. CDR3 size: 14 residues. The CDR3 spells CSAIDRGSSYEQYF. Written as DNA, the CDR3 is TGCAGCGCCATCGACAGGGGTTCTTCCTACGAGCAGTACTTC.

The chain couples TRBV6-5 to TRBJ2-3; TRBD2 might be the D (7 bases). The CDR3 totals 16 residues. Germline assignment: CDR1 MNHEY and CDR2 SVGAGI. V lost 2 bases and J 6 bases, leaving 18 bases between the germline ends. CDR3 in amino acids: CASSYEGGGPTDTQYF. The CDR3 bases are TGTGCCAGCAGTTACGAGGGGGGAGGGCCGACGGATACGCAGTATTTT.

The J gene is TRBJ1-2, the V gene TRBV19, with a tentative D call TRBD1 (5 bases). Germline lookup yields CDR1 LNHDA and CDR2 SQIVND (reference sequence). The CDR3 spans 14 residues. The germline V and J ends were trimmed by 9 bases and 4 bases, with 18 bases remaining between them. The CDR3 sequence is CASRDGSIGYGYTF. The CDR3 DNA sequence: TGTGCCAGCCGGGACGGATCGATAGGCTATGGCTACACCTTC.

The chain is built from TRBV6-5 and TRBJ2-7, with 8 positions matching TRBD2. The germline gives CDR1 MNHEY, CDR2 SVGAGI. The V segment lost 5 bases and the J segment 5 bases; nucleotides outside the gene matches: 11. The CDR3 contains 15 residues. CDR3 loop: CASSPTGGRGDEQYF. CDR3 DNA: TGTGCCAGCAGTCCAACGGGGGGGAGAGGGGACGAGCAGTACTTC.

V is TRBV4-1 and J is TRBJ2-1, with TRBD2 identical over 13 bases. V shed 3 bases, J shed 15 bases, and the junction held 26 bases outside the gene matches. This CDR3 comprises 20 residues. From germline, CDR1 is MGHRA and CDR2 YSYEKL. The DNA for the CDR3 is TGCGCCAGCAGCCAGGCTGCCGGGACTAGCGGGATCCTACGGGCCGCCGGGCCGTTCTTC. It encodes CASSQAAGTSGILRAAGPFF.

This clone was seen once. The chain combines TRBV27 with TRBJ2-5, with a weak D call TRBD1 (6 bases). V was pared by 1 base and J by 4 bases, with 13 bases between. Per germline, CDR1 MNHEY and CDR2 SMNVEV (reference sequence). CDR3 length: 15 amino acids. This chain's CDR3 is CASSLFGGIAETQYF. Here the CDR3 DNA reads TGTGCCAGCAGTTTATTTGGGGGCATCGCAGAGACCCAGTACTTC.

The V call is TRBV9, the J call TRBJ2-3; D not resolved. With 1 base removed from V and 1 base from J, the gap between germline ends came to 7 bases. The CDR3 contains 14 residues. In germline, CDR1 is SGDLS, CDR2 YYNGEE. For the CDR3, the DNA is TGTGCCAGCAGCGTAACCGCCGGCACAGATACGCAGTATTTT. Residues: CASSVTAGTDTQYF.

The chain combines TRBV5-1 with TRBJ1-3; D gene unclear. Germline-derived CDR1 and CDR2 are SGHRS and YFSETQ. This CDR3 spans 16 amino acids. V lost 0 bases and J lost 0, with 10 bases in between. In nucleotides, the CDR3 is TGCGCCAGCAGCTTGGGAGCCACAGTCTCTGGAAACACCATATATTTT. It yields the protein CASSLGATVSGNTIYF.

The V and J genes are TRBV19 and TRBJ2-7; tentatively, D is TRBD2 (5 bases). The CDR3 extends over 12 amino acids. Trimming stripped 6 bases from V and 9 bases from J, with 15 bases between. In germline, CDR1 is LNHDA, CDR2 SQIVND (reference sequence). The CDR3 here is CASSQNSGWQYF. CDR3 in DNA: TGTGCCAGTAGCCAGAATTCGGGGTGGCAGTACTTC.

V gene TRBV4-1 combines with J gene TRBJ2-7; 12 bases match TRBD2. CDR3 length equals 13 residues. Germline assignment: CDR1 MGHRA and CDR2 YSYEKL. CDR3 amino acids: CASSGGAENEQYF. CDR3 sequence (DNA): TGCGCTTCTAGCGGGGGGGCCGAAAACGAGCAGTACTTC.

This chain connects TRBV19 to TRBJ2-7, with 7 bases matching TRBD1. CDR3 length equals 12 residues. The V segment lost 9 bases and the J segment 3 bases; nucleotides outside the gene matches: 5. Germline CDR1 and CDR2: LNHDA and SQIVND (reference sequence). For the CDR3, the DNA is TGTGCCAGCCGGGACAGAGTCTACGAGCAGTACTTC. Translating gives CASRDRVYEQYF.

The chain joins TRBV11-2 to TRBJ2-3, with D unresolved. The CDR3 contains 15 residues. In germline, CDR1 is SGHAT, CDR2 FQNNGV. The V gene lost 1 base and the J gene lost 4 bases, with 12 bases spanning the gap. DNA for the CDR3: TGTGCCAGCAGCTTAGCGACGACGCGCGCAGATACGCAGTATTTT. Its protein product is CASSLATTRADTQYF. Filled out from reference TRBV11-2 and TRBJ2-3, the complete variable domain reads EAGVAQSPRYKIIEKRQSVAFWCNPISGHATLYWYQQILGQGPKLLIQFQNNGVVDDSQLPKDRFSAERLKGVDSTLKIQPAKLEDSAVYLCASSLATTRADTQYFGPGTRLTVL.

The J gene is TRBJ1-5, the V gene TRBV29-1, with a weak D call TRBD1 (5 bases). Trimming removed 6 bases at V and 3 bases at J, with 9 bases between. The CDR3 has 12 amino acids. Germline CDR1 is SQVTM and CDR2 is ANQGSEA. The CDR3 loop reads CSVRGANQPQHF. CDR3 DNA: TGCAGCGTGAGGGGTGCCAATCAGCCCCAGCATTTT.

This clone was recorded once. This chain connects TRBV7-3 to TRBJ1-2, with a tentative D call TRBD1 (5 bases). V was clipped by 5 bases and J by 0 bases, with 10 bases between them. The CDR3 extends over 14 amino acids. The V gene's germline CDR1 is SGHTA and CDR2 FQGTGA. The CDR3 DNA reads TGTGCCAGCAGCCCGGACACGGCTAACTATGGCTACACCTTC. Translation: CASSPDTANYGYTF.